The clone carrying this T cell receptor (beta chain) was recorded a few times. Per the study methods: Reference gene primer amplification in the assay estimated nucleated cell counts. Sequencing used immunoSEQ multiplex PCR; TCRdb keeps in-frame clones, though not all of them. That table is the source of V, J and clone size, and D and trimming were worked out from the DNA. The sample lists approximately 130,000 clones, 80% to 90% occurring once. The ends lost 0 bases at V and 0 bases at J; junction bases unmatched: 7. This CDR3 is 16 amino acids long. Germline assignment: CDR1 GTSNPN and CDR2 SVGIG (reference sequence). This entry is derived from a study of blood T cell repertoires in COVID-19. Study-wide context: Collection of acute and convalescent COVID-19 samples took place in the United States, Italy and Spain. PBMCs, B-cell-depleted T cells, or T cells provided the cDNA or gDNA that made up the material.

This sequence originates from a human donor in a cohort sampled during active COVID-19. Sequenced sample: peripheral blood. This rearrangement joins TRBV30 to TRBJ2-5; TRBD1 matches at 7 bases. CDR3: CAWSVTTGQHQETQYF. The CDR3 nucleotides are TGTGCCTGGAGTGTAACTACGGGACAGCACCAAGAGACCCAGTACTTC.